What follows are 30 T cell receptor beta chains derived from one specimen sequenced in a study of technical replicates of blood from a few donors. This table comes from immunoSEQ multiplex PCR, and its TCRdb copy is limited to in-frame clones, with some not included. The sample records 75,000 to 95,000 clones, 85% to 95% being singletons. The sample was T cells isolated from PBMCs. The receptors derive from a human donor in good health.

The chain recombines TRBV5-6 with TRBJ1-2; D call uncertain. CDR1 SGHDT and CDR2 YYEEEE come from the germline V gene. Trimming shortened V by 2 bases and J by 4 bases, and 6 bases separated the two germline ends. This CDR3 is built from 12 residues. CDR3 loop: CASSFSVYGYTF. The DNA for the CDR3 is TGTGCCAGCAGCTTCTCTGTCTATGGCTACACCTTC.

V usage is TRBV14 and J usage is TRBJ2-7, with a tentative D call TRBD1 (5 bases). Germline loops: CDR1 SGHDN, CDR2 FVKESK. V lost 3 bases and J 3 bases, leaving 12 bases between the germline ends. This CDR3 comprises 14 residues. The CDR3, as DNA: TGTGCCAGCAGCCACAGGGTATGGGACTACGAGCAGTACTTC. Its translation is CASSHRVWDYEQYF.

The count of this clone is one. This sequence joins TRBV18 and TRBJ2-6; tentatively, D is TRBD1 (6 bases). Germline values: CDR1 KGHSH, CDR2 LQKENI. CDR3 length: 17 amino acids. The V end was cut by 3 bases, the J end by 0 bases, with 12 bases between. The CDR3 DNA sequence: TGTGCCAGCTCACCGTCGGGACACCACTCTGGGGCCAACGTCCTGACTTTC. This codes for CASSPSGHHSGANVLTF.

This clone was counted a single time. The chain combines TRBV28 with TRBJ2-1, with 11 bases lining up with TRBD1. The V gene end was trimmed by 5 bases and the J gene end by 8 bases; junction bases not matched to a gene: 11. Germline CDR1 reads MDHEN; CDR2 reads SYDVKM. The length of the CDR3 is 16 residues. CDR3 loop: CASSGRTGGVVYEQFF. In DNA, the CDR3 is TGTGCCAGCAGTGGCCGGACAGGGGGCGTTGTATATGAGCAGTTCTTC.

The chain couples TRBV7-8 to TRBJ1-2; unclear D gene. Germline CDR1 is SGHVS and CDR2 is FQNEAQ. The CDR3 totals 16 residues. V lost 1 base to trimming and J lost 2 bases, with 14 bases between them. The CDR3 coding sequence is TGTGCCAGCAGCTTAGGTGTCGGAGGGCCCAACTATGGCTACACCTTC. Translated: CASSLGVGGPNYGYTF.

This rearrangement joins TRBV27 to TRBJ2-7; TRBD2 aligns across 9 bases. V lost 5 bases and J lost 2; bases outside the gene matches: 7. The CDR3 loop spans 15 amino acids. Per the germline V gene, CDR1 is MNHEY and CDR2 is SMNVEV (reference sequence). The CDR3 DNA follows: TGTGCCAGCAGTCCGCTCTTAGCGGGAGCCTACGAGCAGTACTTC. It encodes CASSPLLAGAYEQYF.

This clone has only one observation. The V gene is TRBV10-2, the J gene TRBJ1-2; TRBD1 aligns across 12 bases. The CDR3 consists of 17 residues. CDR1 is WSHSY, CDR2 SAAADI, per germline. After removal of 7 bases from V and 3 bases from J, the junction contained 12 bases not matched to a gene. CDR3 loop: CASNAGTGGRLDYGYTF. CDR3 DNA sequence: TGCGCCAGCAACGCCGGGACAGGGGGCAGATTGGACTATGGCTACACCTTC.

Worth noting for this clone: One end of the junction does not line up with germline, which may come from a read error. The chain is built from TRBV9 and TRBJ2-1; 10 bases are shared with TRBD1. The V gene's germline CDR1 is SGDLS and CDR2 YYNGEE. The CDR3 length is 13 residues. The CDR3 DNA reads as TGTGCCAGCAGCGGGCTCGGGGGACAGGGGATCATCTTC. As protein: CASSGLGGQGIIF. The whole variable domain, filled in from reference TRBV9 and TRBJ2-1, reads DSGVTQTPKHLITATGQRVTLRCSPRSGDLSVYWYQQSLDQGLQFLIQYYNGEERAKGNILERFSAQQFPDLHSELNLSSLELGDSALYFCASSGLGGQGIIFGPGTRLTVL.

The V call is TRBV7-9, the J call TRBJ2-3; D is perhaps TRBD1 (6 bases). The germline V and J ends were trimmed by 2 bases and 4 bases, with 16 bases remaining between them. Germline values: CDR1 SEHNR, CDR2 FQNEAQ (reference sequence). The CDR3 is 16 amino acids. The CDR3 loop is CASSLNMGAGADTQYF. CDR3 bases: TGTGCCAGCAGCTTAAATATGGGGGCCGGGGCAGATACGCAGTATTTT.

The sample holds one count of this clone. The J gene is TRBJ2-5, the V gene TRBV29-1; TRBD2 agrees at 9 bases. The germline V gene has CDR1 SQVTM and CDR2 ANQGSEA. The CDR3 is 15 residues long. J gave up 5 bases and V 3 bases, and 10 bases lay outside the gene matches. As DNA, the CDR3 is TGCAGCGTTGAGGATGGATTTGCGGGGGGGGAGACCCAGTACTTC. It specifies CSVEDGFAGGETQYF.

This chain uses TRBV9 with TRBJ1-1; maybe TRBD1 (5 bases). Germline lookup yields CDR1 SGDLS and CDR2 YYNGEE. The CDR3 is 14 amino acids. The V end was cut by 3 bases, the J end by 0 bases, with 9 bases between. CDR3 sequence reads: CASSGSGMNTEAFF. The CDR3 DNA reads as TGTGCCAGCAGCGGCTCAGGGATGAACACTGAAGCTTTCTTT. Full variable domain (rest looked up from reference TRBV9 and TRBJ1-1): DSGVTQTPKHLITATGQRVTLRCSPRSGDLSVYWYQQSLDQGLQFLIQYYNGEERAKGNILERFSAQQFPDLHSELNLSSLELGDSALYFCASSGSGMNTEAFFGQGTRLTVV.

The V call is TRBV5-1, the J call TRBJ2-5, with 9 bases aligning to TRBD1. The length of the CDR3 is 15 residues. Germline trimming cut 4 bases from V and 5 bases from J; bases unmatched to any gene: 9. Germline CDR1 SGHRS, CDR2 YFSETQ. CDR3 loop: CASSRTTGGRETQYF. CDR3 DNA sequence: TGCGCCAGCAGCCGAACGACAGGGGGGCGGGAGACCCAGTACTTC. Full variable domain (outside the CDR3, taken from reference TRBV5-1 and TRBJ2-5): KAGVTQTPRYLIKTRGQQVTLSCSPISGHRSVSWYQQTPGQGLQFLFEYFSETQRNKGNFPGRFSGRQFSNSRSEMNVSTLELGDSALYLCASSRTTGGRETQYFGPGTRLLVL.

The J gene is TRBJ2-7, the V gene TRBV5-4, with TRBD1 matching 8 bases. Trimming took 4 bases from V and 2 from J; bases not matched to a gene: 17. Per germline, CDR1 SGHNT and CDR2 YYREEE (reference sequence). The CDR3 consists of 18 residues. The CDR3 region is CASSPRFVRQGAPYEQYF. The CDR3 DNA is TGTGCCAGCAGCCCCCGGTTTGTGCGGCAGGGGGCTCCCTACGAGCAGTACTTC.

V gene TRBV5-8 combines with J gene TRBJ1-2, with TRBD1 matching 8 bases. The V gene's germline CDR1 is SGHTS and CDR2 YDEGEE. CDR3 size: 16 residues. Losses at the gene ends were 3 bases for V and 4 bases for J; bases not matched to a gene: 11. CDR3 nucleotides: TGTGCCAGCAGCTCAGGGGGCGGGACAGGCAGCTATGGCTACACCTTC. Protein: CASSSGGGTGSYGYTF.

The gene calls are TRBV5-1 and TRBJ1-1, with D perhaps TRBD1 (6 bases). The CDR3 loop spans 15 amino acids. Germline V gives CDR1 SGHRS, CDR2 YFSETQ. Trimming stripped 0 bases from V and 4 bases from J, with 13 bases between. The CDR3 nucleotides are TGCGCCAGCAGCTTGGGGCGAGGGGGGGGCACTGAAGCTTTCTTT. Translated, it gives CASSLGRGGGTEAFF. The entire variable domain, with the rest obtained from reference TRBV5-1 and TRBJ1-1, is as follows: KAGVTQTPRYLIKTRGQQVTLSCSPISGHRSVSWYQQTPGQGLQFLFEYFSETQRNKGNFPGRFSGRQFSNSRSEMNVSTLELGDSALYLCASSLGRGGGTEAFFGQGTRLTVV.

V usage is TRBV6-4 and J usage is TRBJ1-6, with 7 bases matching TRBD1. The CDR3 runs to 13 residues. The V gene end was trimmed by 5 bases and the J gene end by 6 bases; junction bases not matched to a gene: 1. Germline V gene data show CDR1 as MRHNA and CDR2 as SNTAGT. For the CDR3, the DNA is TGTGCCAGCAGTAGGGACAGTAATTCACCCCTCCACTTT. Residues: CASSRDSNSPLHF.

V is TRBV4-1 and J is TRBJ1-3, with 7 nucleotides matching TRBD1. The V gene's germline CDR1 is MGHRA and CDR2 YSYEKL. The CDR3 spans 16 residues. J gave up 0 bases and V 3 bases, and 5 bases lay outside the gene matches. CDR3 region: CASSQPTGPSGNTIYF. CDR3 nucleotide sequence: TGCGCCAGCAGCCAGCCGACAGGGCCCTCTGGAAACACCATATATTTT.

The table lists this clone with a count of one. This chain uses TRBV18 with TRBJ1-5, with D possibly being TRBD1 (5 bases). V was cut by 5 bases and J by 1 base, with 9 bases left in between. This CDR3 comprises 14 residues. Germline V gene data show CDR1 as KGHSH and CDR2 as LQKENI. CDR3 loop: CASSGGDSNQPQHF. DNA of the CDR3: TGTGCCAGCTCAGGAGGGGACAGCAATCAGCCCCAGCATTTT.

The chain recombines TRBV10-1 with TRBJ1-1; 7 bases are shared with TRBD1. Germline CDR1 reads WNHNN; CDR2 reads SYGVQD (reference sequence). The CDR3 extends over 15 amino acids. V lost 0 bases, J lost 5 bases, and 6 bases stayed unmatched. The CDR3 DNA reads as TGCGCCAGCAGTGAGTCCGTTACAGGGGCTACTGAAGCTTTCTTT. Its translation: CASSESVTGATEAFF.

This sequence joins TRBV27 and TRBJ1-5, with TRBD1 as a possible D gene (6 bases). Trimming pared 3 bases from V and 1 base from J, leaving 10 bases between. Germline CDR1 is MNHEY and CDR2 is SMNVEV (reference sequence). This CDR3 spans 15 amino acids. The CDR3 region is CASSFGTQSNQPQHF. CDR3 sequence (DNA): TGTGCCAGCAGTTTTGGGACACAGAGCAATCAGCCCCAGCATTTT.

The rearrangement uses TRBV9 and TRBJ1-3; tentatively, D is TRBD1 (6 bases). This CDR3 contains 15 residues. V was trimmed by 0 bases and J by 0 bases, leaving 7 bases between them. Germline assignment: CDR1 SGDLS and CDR2 YYNGEE. CDR3 bases: TGTGCCAGCAGCGTAGCAGGGGCCTCTGGAAACACCATATATTTT. This gives the protein CASSVAGASGNTIYF.

V usage is TRBV27 and J usage is TRBJ1-1; D gene unclear. This CDR3 has 11 amino acids. V lost 3 bases and J lost 8, with 7 bases in between. Germline values: CDR1 MNHEY, CDR2 SMNVEV (reference sequence). In nucleotides, the CDR3 is TGTGCCAGCAGTTTGGGAGGCGAAGCTTTCTTT. Translating it yields CASSLGGEAFF.

This clone was seen only a few times. This chain uses TRBV29-1 with TRBJ1-1; TRBD1 is a possible D gene (6 bases). V was shortened by 8 bases and J by 6 bases, with 16 bases between the two germline ends. From germline, CDR1 is SQVTM and CDR2 ANQGSEA. This CDR3 is built from 12 residues. CDR3 residues: CSSRGGDAEAFF. DNA for the CDR3: TGCAGCTCCCGAGGGGGGGACGCTGAAGCTTTCTTT.

CDR3 in DNA: TGTGCCAGCAGCTCTCTTGGGGCTGGCTATGGCTACACCTTC. Translating it yields CASSSLGAGYGYTF. The chain uses TRBV5-4 and TRBJ1-2; maybe TRBD1 (5 bases). V was shortened by 3 bases and J by 4 bases, with 13 bases between the two germline ends. Per germline, CDR1 SGHNT and CDR2 YYREEE (reference sequence). The CDR3 length is 14 residues.

J is TRBJ2-3 and V is TRBV18, with 9 bases fitting TRBD2. Germline CDR1 is KGHSH and CDR2 is LQKENI. The CDR3 extends over 16 amino acids. The junction had 11 bases not matched to a gene; V was cut back by 4 bases and J by 6 bases. The CDR3 spells CASSRAAGGIRDTQYF. Written as DNA, the CDR3 is TGTGCCAGCTCACGTGCAGCGGGGGGTATACGGGATACGCAGTATTTT. The variable domain in full, completed from reference TRBV18 and TRBJ2-3, reads NAGVMQNPRHLVRRRGQEARLRCSPMKGHSHVYWYRQLPEEGLKFMVYLQKENIIDESGMPKERFSAEFPKEGPSILRIQQVVRGDSAAYFCASSRAAGGIRDTQYFGPGTRLTVL.

V usage is TRBV28 and J usage is TRBJ2-7, with D possibly matching TRBD2 (6 bases). Trimming stripped 4 bases from V and 7 bases from J, with 26 bases between. CDR1 and CDR2 (germline): MDHEN, SYDVKM. The CDR3 is 17 amino acids. CDR3 sequence reads: CASSYRPGLPSEREQYF. The DNA for the CDR3 is TGTGCCAGCAGTTACCGACCGGGACTCCCGTCGGAGCGGGAGCAGTACTTC.

The V and J genes are TRBV10-1 and TRBJ2-1; 9 bases map to TRBD1. The CDR3 is 13 residues long. With V trimmed by 10 bases and J by 3 bases, 4 bases remained unmatched. The germline gives CDR1 WNHNN, CDR2 SYGVQD (reference sequence). CDR3 in amino acids: CATPGQGYNEQFF. The CDR3 region has the DNA TGCGCCACCCCGGGACAGGGCTACAATGAGCAGTTCTTC.

The rearrangement links TRBV7-9 to TRBJ2-7, with TRBD2 matching 9 bases. The CDR3 runs 15 residues. Germline CDR1 and CDR2: SEHNR and FQNEAQ (reference sequence). With 6 bases clipped from V and 2 bases from J, the junction kept 8 bases outside the gene matches. This CDR3 is CASSDEAGGAYEQYF. In nucleotides, the CDR3 is TGTGCCAGCAGTGACGAAGCGGGAGGAGCCTACGAGCAGTACTTC.

The genes are TRBV11-2 and TRBJ2-3, with a tentative D call TRBD2 (5 bases). V was shortened by 4 bases and J by 0 bases, with 14 bases between the two germline ends. Germline-derived CDR1 and CDR2 are SGHAT and FQNNGV. This CDR3 contains 16 residues. CDR3 sequence: CASSSLRRSSTDTQYF. CDR3 nucleotides: TGTGCCAGCAGCTCACTGAGGAGGAGCAGCACAGATACGCAGTATTTT.

This chain uses TRBV27 with TRBJ2-7, with TRBD2 matching over 11 bases. Germline V gene sequence: CDR1 MNHEY, CDR2 SMNVEV (reference sequence). The CDR3 covers 15 residues. V lost 2 bases and J lost 2; bases outside the gene matches: 2. For the CDR3, the DNA is TGTGCCAGCAGTTTAGGGACTAGCGGAACCTACGAGCAGTACTTC. Translating it yields CASSLGTSGTYEQYF.